A single TCR beta chain is shown here with its context. The germline gives CDR1 MGHDK, CDR2 SYGVNS. V dropped 1 base and J dropped 5 bases, with 6 bases sitting between them. This CDR3 region has 13 residues. The sample comes from a study of blood T cell repertoires in COVID-19. The data were produced by immunoSEQ multiplex PCR, yet TCRdb's version contains in-frame clones alone and is incomplete. Altogether about 360,000 clones are present, more than 75% being singletons, with the ten largest covering around 3%. The sample taken for sequencing was peripheral blood. The origin of this receptor is a human donor in a cohort sampled during active COVID-19. J is TRBJ2-1 and V is TRBV25-1; D call uncertain. This CDR3 is CASSEWLDNEQFF. DNA of the CDR3: TGTGCCAGCAGTGAATGGCTAGACAATGAGCAGTTCTTC.